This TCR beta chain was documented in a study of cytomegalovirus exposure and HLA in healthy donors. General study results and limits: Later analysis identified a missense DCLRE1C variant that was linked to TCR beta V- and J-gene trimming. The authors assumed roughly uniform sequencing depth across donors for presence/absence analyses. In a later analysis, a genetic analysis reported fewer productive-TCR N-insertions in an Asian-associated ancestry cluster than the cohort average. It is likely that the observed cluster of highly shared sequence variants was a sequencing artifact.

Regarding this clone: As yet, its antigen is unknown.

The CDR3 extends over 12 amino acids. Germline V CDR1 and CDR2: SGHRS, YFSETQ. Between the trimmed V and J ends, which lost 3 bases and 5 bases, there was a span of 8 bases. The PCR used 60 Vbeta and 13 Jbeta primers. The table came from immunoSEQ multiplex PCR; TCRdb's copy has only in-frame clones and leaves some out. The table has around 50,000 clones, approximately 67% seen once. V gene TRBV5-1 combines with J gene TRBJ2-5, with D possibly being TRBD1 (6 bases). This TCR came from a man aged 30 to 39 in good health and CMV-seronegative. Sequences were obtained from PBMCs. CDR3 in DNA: TGCGCCAGCAGCTCCAGGGGTGAGACCCAGTACTTC. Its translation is CASSSRGETQYF.